Sequencing of this TCR beta chain was carried out in a study of blood T cell repertoires in COVID-19. Study at large: Samples came from the United States, Italy and Spain, spanning acute and convalescent COVID-19. PBMCs, B-cell-depleted T cells, or T cells were the source of the cDNA or gDNA that made up the material.

Original analysis: Estimation of nucleated cell counts relied on the amplification of reference gene primers. The repertoire was sequenced with immunoSEQ multiplex PCR; TCRdb's copy has only in-frame clones and lacks some. V and J calls and clone size come straight from that table; D and trimming were deduced from the DNA. The sample contains 250,000 or so clones, 80% to 90% of which appear only once. Germline loops: CDR1 SQVTM, CDR2 ANQGSEA. This CDR3 region has 14 residues. Between the trimmed V and J ends, which lost 3 bases and 3 bases, there was a span of 12 bases. The genes are TRBV29-1 and TRBJ1-3; D may be TRBD1 (5 bases). Sequencing was done on a sample of peripheral blood. The source is a middle-aged woman who had recovered from COVID-19. The CDR3 here is CSVEIGGVGNTIYF. CDR3 nucleotides: TGCAGCGTTGAGATCGGGGGAGTTGGAAACACCATATATTTT.